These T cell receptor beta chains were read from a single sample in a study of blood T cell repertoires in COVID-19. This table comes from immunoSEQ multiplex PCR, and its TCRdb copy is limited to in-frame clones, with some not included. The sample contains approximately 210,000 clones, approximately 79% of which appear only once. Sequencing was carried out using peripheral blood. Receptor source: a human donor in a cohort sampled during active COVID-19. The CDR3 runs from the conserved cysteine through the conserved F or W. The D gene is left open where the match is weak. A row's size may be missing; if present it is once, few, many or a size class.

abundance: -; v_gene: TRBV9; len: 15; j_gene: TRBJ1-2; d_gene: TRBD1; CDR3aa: CASSPGTGGPYGYTF; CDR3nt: TGTGCCAGCAGCCCAGGGACAGGGGGTCCATATGGCTACACCTTC
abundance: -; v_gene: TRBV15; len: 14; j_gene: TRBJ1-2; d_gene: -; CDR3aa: CATSRDRSNYGYTF; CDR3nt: TGTGCCACCAGCAGAGACAGATCTAACTATGGCTACACCTTC
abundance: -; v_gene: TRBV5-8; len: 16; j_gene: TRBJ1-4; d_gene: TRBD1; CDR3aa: CASSPGTGGTNEKLFF; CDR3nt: TGTGCCAGCAGCCCCGGGACAGGGGGAACTAATGAAAAACTGTTTTTT
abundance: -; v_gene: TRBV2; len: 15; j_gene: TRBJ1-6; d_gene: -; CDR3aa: CASRLASSYNSPLHF; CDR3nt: TGTGCCAGCAGACTAGCGAGCTCCTATAATTCACCCCTCCACTTT
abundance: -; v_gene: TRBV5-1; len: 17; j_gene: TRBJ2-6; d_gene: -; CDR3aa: CASSLEPLSSGANVLTF; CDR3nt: TGCGCCAGCAGCTTGGAGCCTTTGAGCTCTGGGGCCAACGTCCTGACTTTC
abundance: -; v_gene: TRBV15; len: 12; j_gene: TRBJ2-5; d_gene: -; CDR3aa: CATSISQETQYF; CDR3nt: TGTGCCACCAGCATTAGCCAAGAGACCCAGTACTTC
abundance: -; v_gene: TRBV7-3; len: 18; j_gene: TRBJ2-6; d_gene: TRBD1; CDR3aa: CASSPHRGQRSGANVLTF; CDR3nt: TGTGCCAGCAGCCCCCACAGGGGACAACGCTCTGGGGCCAACGTCCTGACTTTC
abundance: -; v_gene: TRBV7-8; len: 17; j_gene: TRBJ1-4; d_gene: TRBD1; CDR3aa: CASSLGDRGLINEKLFF; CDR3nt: TGTGCCAGCAGCTTAGGGGACAGGGGGCTTATTAATGAAAAACTGTTTTTT
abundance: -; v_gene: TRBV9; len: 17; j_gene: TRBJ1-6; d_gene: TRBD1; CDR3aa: CASSATGGSSYNSPLHF; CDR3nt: TGTGCCAGCAGCGCTACAGGGGGGAGCTCCTATAATTCACCCCTCCACTTT
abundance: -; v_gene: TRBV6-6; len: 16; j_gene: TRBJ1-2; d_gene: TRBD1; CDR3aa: CASSSLDRGGNYGYTF; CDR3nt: TGTGCCAGCAGTTCCCTGGACAGGGGGGGGAACTATGGCTACACCTTC
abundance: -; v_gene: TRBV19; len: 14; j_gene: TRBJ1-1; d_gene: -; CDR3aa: CASSILDSYTEAFF; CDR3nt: TGTGCCAGTAGTATTCTGGACAGTTACACTGAAGCTTTCTTT
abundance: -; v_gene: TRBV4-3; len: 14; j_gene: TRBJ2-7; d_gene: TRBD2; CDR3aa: CASSQAGGSYEQYF; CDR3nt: TGCGCCAGCAGCCAAGCGGGAGGGTCCTACGAGCAGTACTTC
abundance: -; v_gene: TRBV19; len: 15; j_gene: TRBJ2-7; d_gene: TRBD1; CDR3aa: CASSIPGTANYEQYF; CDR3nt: TGTGCCAGTAGTATCCCCGGGACAGCCAACTACGAGCAGTACTTC
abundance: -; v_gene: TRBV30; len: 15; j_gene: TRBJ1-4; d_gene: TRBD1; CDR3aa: CAWSAPGQGQEKLFF; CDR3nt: TGTGCCTGGAGTGCTCCGGGACAGGGTCAGGAAAAACTGTTTTTT
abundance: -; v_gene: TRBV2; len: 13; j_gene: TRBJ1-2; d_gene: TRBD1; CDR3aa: CASSLDRVYGYTF; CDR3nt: TGTGCCAGCAGTTTGGACAGGGTCTATGGCTACACCTTC
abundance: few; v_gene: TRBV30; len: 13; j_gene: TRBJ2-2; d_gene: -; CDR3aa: CAWSGSERGELFF; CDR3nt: TGTGCCTGGAGTGGTAGTGAACGCGGGGAGCTGTTTTTT
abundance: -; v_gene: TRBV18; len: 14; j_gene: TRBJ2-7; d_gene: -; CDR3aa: CASSTLGASYEQYF; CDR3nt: TGTGCCAGCTCGACCTTGGGGGCCTCCTACGAGCAGTACTTC
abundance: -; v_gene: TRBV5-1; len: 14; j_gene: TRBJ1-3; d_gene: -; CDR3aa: CASSPGTIGNTIYF; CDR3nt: TGCGCCAGCAGCCCCGGGACAATCGGAAACACCATATATTTT
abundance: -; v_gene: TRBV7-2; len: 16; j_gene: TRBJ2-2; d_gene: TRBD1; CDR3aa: CASSLPGTGITGELFF; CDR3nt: TGTGCCAGCAGCTTACCCGGGACAGGGATTACCGGGGAGCTGTTTTTT
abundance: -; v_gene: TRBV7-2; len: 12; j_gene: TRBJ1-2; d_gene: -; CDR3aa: CASSPGNYGYTF; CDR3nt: TGTGCCAGCTCTCCAGGAAACTATGGCTACACCTTC
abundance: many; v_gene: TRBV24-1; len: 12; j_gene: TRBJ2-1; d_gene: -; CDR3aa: CATSDPDNEQFF; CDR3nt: TGTGCCACCAGTGACCCGGACAATGAGCAGTTCTTC
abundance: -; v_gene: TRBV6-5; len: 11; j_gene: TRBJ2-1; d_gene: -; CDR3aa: CASTLYNEQFF; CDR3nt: TGTGCCAGCACCTTATACAATGAGCAGTTCTTC
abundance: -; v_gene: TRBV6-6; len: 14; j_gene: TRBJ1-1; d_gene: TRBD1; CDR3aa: CASSSPGTEPEAFF; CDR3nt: TGTGCCAGCAGTTCCCCAGGGACAGAACCAGAAGCTTTCTTT
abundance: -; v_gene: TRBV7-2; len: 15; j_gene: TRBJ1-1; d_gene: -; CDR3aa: CASSQRRGLNTEAFF; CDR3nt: TGTGCCAGCAGCCAAAGGCGGGGCCTTAACACTGAAGCTTTCTTT
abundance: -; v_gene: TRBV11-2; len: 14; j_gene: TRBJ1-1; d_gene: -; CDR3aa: CASSFRAGGAEAFF; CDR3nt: TGTGCCAGCAGCTTCCGTGCGGGGGGCGCTGAAGCTTTCTTT
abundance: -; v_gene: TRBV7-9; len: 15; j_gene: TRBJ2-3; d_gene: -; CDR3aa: CASSPRGISTDTQYF; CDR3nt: TGTGCCAGCAGCCCTCGTGGCATCAGCACAGATACGCAGTATTTT
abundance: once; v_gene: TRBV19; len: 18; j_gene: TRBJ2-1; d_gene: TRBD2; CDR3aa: CASSMSPPTSGKYNEQFF; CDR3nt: TGTGCCAGTAGTATGTCCCCTCCGACTAGCGGGAAATACAATGAGCAGTTCTTC
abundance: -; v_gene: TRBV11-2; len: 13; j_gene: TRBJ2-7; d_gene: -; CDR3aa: CASSLWLTYEQYF; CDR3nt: TGTGCCAGCAGCTTATGGCTGACCTACGAGCAGTACTTC
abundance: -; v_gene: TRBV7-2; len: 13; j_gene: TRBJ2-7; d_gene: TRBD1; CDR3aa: CASSSDRGREQYF; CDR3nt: TGTGCCAGCAGCTCGGACAGGGGGCGTGAGCAGTACTTC
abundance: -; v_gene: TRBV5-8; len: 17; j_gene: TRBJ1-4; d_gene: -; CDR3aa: CASSPGQQPATNEKLFF; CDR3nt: TGTGCCAGCAGCCCCGGACAGCAGCCTGCAACTAATGAAAAACTGTTTTTT
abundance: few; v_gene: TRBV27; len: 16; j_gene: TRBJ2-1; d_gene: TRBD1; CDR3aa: CASREMDRGSYNEQFF; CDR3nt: TGTGCCAGCAGGGAGATGGACAGGGGCTCCTACAATGAGCAGTTCTTC
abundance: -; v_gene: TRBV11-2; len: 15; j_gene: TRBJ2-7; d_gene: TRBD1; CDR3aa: CASSRNTGDLYEQYF; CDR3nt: TGTGCCAGCAGCAGGAATACAGGGGACCTATACGAGCAGTACTTC
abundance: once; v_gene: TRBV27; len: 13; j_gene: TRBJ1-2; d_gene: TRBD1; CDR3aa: CASSFTGDYGYTF; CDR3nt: TGTGCCAGCAGTTTTACAGGGGACTATGGCTACACCTTC
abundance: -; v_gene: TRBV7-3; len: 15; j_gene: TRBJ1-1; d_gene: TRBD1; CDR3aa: CASSPTGVKGGEAFF; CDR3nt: TGTGCCAGCAGCCCCACAGGGGTTAAAGGGGGTGAAGCTTTCTTT
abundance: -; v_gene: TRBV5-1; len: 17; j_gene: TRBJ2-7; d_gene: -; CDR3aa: CASSSGEDSRPSYEQYF; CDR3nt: TGCGCCAGCAGCTCTGGTGAGGACAGTAGACCCTCCTACGAGCAGTACTTC
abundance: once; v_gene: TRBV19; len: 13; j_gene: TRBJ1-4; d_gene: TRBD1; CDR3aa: CASSLQGGEKLFF; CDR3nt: TGTGCCAGTAGTCTCCAGGGGGGAGAAAAACTGTTTTTT